Below are 4 T cell receptor beta chains sequenced from a single sample in a study of T cell clonotyping in hematopoietic cell transplantation. Assay used: immunoSEQ multiplex PCR; TCRdb lists only in-frame clones, some missing. The sample includes roughly 13,000 clones, 65% to 80% of them seen just once. Sequencing was performed on peripheral blood mononuclear cells, taken 180 days after allogeneic stem cell transplant. The receptor source for this set is a male patient aged 55 to 69 who had an allogeneic stem cell transplant from an unrelated donor, so the T cells may come from the graft donor. Some clones in this sample may be carry-over from other donors' samples.

The chain carries TRBV28 and TRBJ2-2; D gene uncertain. The CDR3 is 15 amino acids. Germline-derived CDR1 and CDR2 are MDHEN and SYDVKM. The V end was cut by 2 bases, the J end by 4 bases, with 11 bases between. The CDR3 nucleotides read TGTGCCAGCAGTTTAGTCGGGTGGGGCACCGGGGAGCTGTTTTTT. It is translated as CASSLVGWGTGELFF.

This clone was picked up one time. This CDR3 reads CASSYGQSYEQYF. The CDR3 DNA sequence: TGTGCCAGCAGTTACGGGCAGTCCTACGAGCAGTACTTC. The chain employs TRBV6-6 and TRBJ2-7; D gene uncertain. The CDR3 has 13 amino acids. Germline V gene data show CDR1 as MNHNY and CDR2 as SVGAGI (reference sequence). Trimming took 2 bases from V and 1 from J, leaving 6 bases between them.

The CDR3 bases are TGTGCCGGAGGCCTGACAGGGGATTATCAGCCCCAGCATTTT. It translates to CAGGLTGDYQPQHF. This chain connects TRBV28 to TRBJ1-5, with 8 bases that match TRBD1. Germline assignment: CDR1 MDHEN and CDR2 SYDVKM. This CDR3 has 14 residues. Trimming cost V 11 bases and J 5 bases; bases outside gene matches: 11.

The chain joins TRBV19 to TRBJ2-7; perhaps TRBD2 as D (6 bases). V was clipped by 6 bases and J by 3 bases, with 6 bases between them. The CDR3 is made up of 11 amino acids. Germline V CDR1 and CDR2: LNHDA, SQIVND (reference sequence). CDR3 nucleotides: TGTGCCAGTAGGGGGGGCTACGAGCAGTACTTC. This sequence encodes CASRGGYEQYF.